The source of this TCR beta chain is a study of blood T cells in healthy people across ages. Notes on this clonotype: Antigen specificity is unknown.

CDR3 length: 14 amino acids. Trimming took 6 bases from V and 6 from J; bases not matched to a gene: 8. Broader study findings: Donor CMV status, an unknown factor, possibly confounded changes in expanded clonotypes.

A sample-barcoded 5' primer and a J-beta primer mix were used in a second PCR of about 7 to 11 cycles. With 12 random nucleotides, a template-switch adaptor tagged each individual cDNA molecule. CDR3-containing paired-end reads numbered at least 2.5 million in each sample. One entry per CDR3 protein results from TCRdb running MiXCR on the 5' RACE reads. The sample has some 790,000 distinct CDR3 sequences; under 35% are singletons. The receptor was isolated from a woman at least 80 years old in good health. The material sequenced was blood. The chain joins TRBV12-3 or TRBV12-4 to TRBJ1-2; 9 bases match TRBD1. CDR3 in amino acids: CASRLTQGANGYTF. The CDR3 DNA is TGTGCCAGCAGACTTACACAGGGGGCTAATGGCTACACCTTC.